This TCR beta chain was captured in a study of cytomegalovirus exposure and HLA in healthy donors (dated by TCRdb to 2016 to 2017). For the wider study: According to an earlier analysis of a few hundred of the donors, 150 million to 200 million T cells yielded over 90 million unique TCR beta sequences and approximately 300 Gb of sequence data. Using immunosequencing, the study profiled T cell repertoires from 500 to 800 subjects and related those repertoires to cytomegalovirus serostatus. Roughly 300 gigabases of sequencing data and around 90 million unique TCR sequences made up an early release that covered nearly 650 HLA-typed donors. On average, roughly 200,000 unique TCR beta nucleotide sequences were sequenced per donor among some 430 genotyped donors of the cohort, with 15% to 20% of those sequences being non-productive. Roughly five DR-DQ haplotypes were handled as single units for association and clustering because linkage in the cohort was strong. Rather than drawing on any new phenotypic data, the later analysis identified candidate immune exposures from TCR beta sequences and the way those sequences occurred across donors. Besides the first cohort of around 670 subjects, a separate validation cohort made up of roughly 120 different subjects was used. An earlier analysis of some 500 of the donors used high-throughput TCR beta sequencing to judge whether each TCR beta V gene segment behaved as functional or pseudogenic. All discovery cohort repertoires had been generated on a single sequencing platform. Typing coverage differed by locus: A, B, C, DRB1 and DQB1 were typed in about 629-640 donors, DQA1 in 500 to 550, DPA1 in around 580, and DPB1 in around 440. The genetic ancestry cluster associated with self-reported Caucasian donors included about 84% of the 300 to 400 genotyped donors. To predict cytomegalovirus infection status, the study brought together high-throughput TCR immunosequencing, statistical association of individual TCRs with disease status, and machine learning. Genome-wide SNP genotypes for about 65% of the 666 donors were used in a later genetic analysis, which treated that subset as a discovery cohort. To study patterns of TCR occurrence, a later analysis re-analyzed previously published TCR beta repertoires from 650 to 750 donors and added high-resolution HLA genotyping. HLA typing included class I and class II loci at four-digit resolution. The study aimed to test whether signatures of past pathogen exposure could be identified by cataloging public T cell receptors. Donor age, sex, ethnicity and CMV serostatus were compiled together with the repertoire data. Results the study describes overall, beyond this receptor: A total of 150 to 200 TCR beta chains were listed by the study as associated with cytomegalovirus. Immune exposure information for the cohort was limited to CMV serostatus. Because the 87-base-pair reads could not distinguish some IMGT-functional V segments, including TRBV6-2 and TRBV6-3, those segments were excluded. In an earlier analysis of 587 of the donors, most TCR beta V segments were observed in productive rearrangements about 87% or about 30% of the time, broadly matching IMGT annotations. A later genetic analysis associated a missense DCLRE1C variant with V-gene and J-gene trimming of TCR beta chains, and an independent cohort replicated the association. A few of the identified cytomegalovirus-associated TCR beta chains were confirmed in vitro to be specific for cytomegalovirus antigens. The sequencing pipeline was judged likely to have produced a cluster of highly shared sequence variants as a technical artifact. Only TCR beta chains were sequenced in this cohort, and the absence of alpha or paired-chain data limited detectable features. Roughly uniform sequencing depth across donors was assumed in presence/absence analyses, although this assumption may not hold. Because HLA typing was missing for some donors at each locus, association tests included only the typed subset. In a later analysis, HLA-associated TCR beta chains were found to be more clonally expanded and to have lower generation probabilities than equally common non-associated chains. In a later analysis, the rate of TCR association differed among HLA loci, with DRB1 alleles having the most associated TCRs and HLA-C alleles having the fewest. Because counts were too low, some 17 rarely observed V segments, including chromosome 9 orphons, were left out of the earlier analysis of about 500 of the donors. The classifier was reported to diagnose cytomegalovirus status with high specificity and sensitivity in both the original cohort and the validation cohort. When HLA alleles, especially DR and DQ, strongly co-occurred, attributing TCR associations to individual alleles was difficult. In a later analysis, most CMV-associated TCR beta chains were found to appear HLA-restricted, with HLA associations seemingly driven largely by CMV exposure. The authors suggested that the approach could potentially be generalized to other disease states and immunological phenotypes. Across donors, most TCR sequences were observed very rarely, whereas some public TCRs were present in many individuals. A further reported finding was that TCR beta sequences accurately predicted the HLA-A and HLA-B alleles for most subjects in the first cohort. In a later analysis, several top co-occurrence clusters were reported to appear linked to parvovirus B19, influenza, CMV and Epstein-Barr virus. At a false discovery rate of 0.05, a later analysis linked around 17,000 TCR beta sequences to specific HLA alleles. Correlated functional status among segregating V segments might be attributable to linkage disequilibrium, but an unknown experimental factor could not be ruled out. According to a later genetic analysis, donors in an Asian-associated ancestry cluster had fewer N-insertions in productive TCRs than the approximately 700-donor mean.

In its sample, this clone was seen once. The clone's antigen remains unknown. Base qualities are not provided; no much larger clone lies one nucleotide away. The CDR1 and CDR2 encoded by the germline V gene are SGDLS and YYNGEE. There are 13 amino acids in the CDR3, from cysteine to phenylalanine inclusive. This entry keeps only the CDR3 DNA: 39 bases, framed from base 1. Relative to germline, V is missing 6 bases and J is missing 5 bases, with 5 bases of the junction outside any gene match. In total, 600 or so healthy bone marrow donors made up the cohort. At the time of sampling, every cohort member was nominally healthy, though immune exposures that went unrecorded were likely present. The donor was CMV seronegative and was included in the group of 352 seronegative cohort members. Each donor provided a peripheral blood sample, and peripheral blood mononuclear cells were used for TCR beta sequencing. Genomic DNA extraction from the blood cell samples was performed with the Qiagen DNeasy Blood Extraction Kit.

The library was obtained by the immunoSEQ multiplex PCR assay. For the multiplex PCR, a mixture combining 60 forward primers for TCR Vbeta segments and 13 reverse primers for TCR Jbeta segments was used. Amplification of the CDR3 region of rearranged TCR beta genes was performed with a multiplex PCR assay on genomic DNA. On the Illumina HiSeq System, the amplified TCR beta libraries were sequenced as 87-base-pair reads. From the authors' description of their analysis: A later analysis counted around 72 million unique TCR beta chains across the 690 or so repertoires, and 9.5 million to 11 million of these chains were shared by at least two donors. A nearest-neighbor algorithm error-corrected the raw reads and collapsed the reads into unique sequences, merging closely related sequences to remove PCR and sequencing errors. V, D and J gene segments were assigned by aligning CDR3 sequences to IMGT reference sequences. For a sequence to be retained, a match of at least six nucleotides was required to both a V gene segment and a J gene segment. Rearrangements were called productive when the CDR3 lacked stop codons and stayed in frame with V and J; all others were non-productive. Following IMGT convention, CDR3 was defined as the stretch from the second conserved V-encoded cysteine to the conserved J-encoded phenylalanine. The earlier analysis of 587 of the donors excluded sequences that lacked an unambiguous match to a single V gene segment. An earlier analysis of fewer than 750 of the donors classified V segments as functional when productive rearrangements were above 56.7% and as segregating when the standard deviation between donors was above 5%. To diagnose cytomegalovirus status from the catalog of TCR beta chain sequences, a statistical classification framework was built. A later analysis assigned V and J genes by comparing TCR nucleotide sequences with IMGT/GENE-DB human TR gene sequences. In a later analysis, CDR3 sequences and most-parsimonious VDJ recombination scenarios were assigned using the TCRdist pipeline. In a later analysis, every TCR beta chain was defined by the combination of its CDR3 amino acid sequence and its V-gene family, and reads without a unique V-gene family were dropped. A later analysis removed 592 highly shared, low-generation-probability nucleotide sequences to deal with suspected cross-contamination and a sequencing artifact. A later analysis calculated a clonal expansion index for each public chain from normalized within-repertoire ranks of inferred template counts. In a later analysis, generation probabilities were computed using a VDJ recombination model fitted to out-of-frame rearrangements, and the results were checked against IGoR. A later analysis scored TCR-TCR, TCR-HLA and TCR-CMV co-occurrence with hypergeometric tests, applying a repertoire-size bias correction to TCR pairs. In a later analysis, false discovery rates were estimated by permuting HLA or CMV assignments 20 times. In a later analysis, co-occurring TCRs were grouped using DBSCAN, and TCRdist sequence similarity was added for clustering within HLA-allele-positive subsets. Co-occurrence clustering excluded repertoires with fewer than 30,000 or more than 120,000 public chains, plus five with anomalous nucleotide sharing. The table comes from immuneACCESS by way of TCRdb, which keeps in-frame sequences with V and J called. Part of the clones is missing from these tables; in studies checked, under half for an unresolved V gene and the rest for unknown reasons. From that table come the V and J calls and clone size; the DNA was used to work out D and trimming. In all, the sample holds around 140,000 clones, and just under 80% of those were seen once. About 1.1% of the sample lies in the top ten.

Source material: PBMCs. The V gene is TRBV9 and the J gene is TRBJ2-1, with 7 central nucleotides matching TRBD2. The clonotype originates from a male donor in good health and CMV-seronegative. At the DNA level, the sequence is TGTGCCAGCACCCCGGGACTAAACAATGAGCAGTTCTTC. It codes for CASTPGLNNEQFF. Joined to the reference TRBV9 and TRBJ2-1 proteins, this CDR3 gives the full variable domain: DSGVTQTPKHLITATGQRVTLRCSPRSGDLSVYWYQQSLDQGLQFLIQYYNGEERAKGNILERFSAQQFPDLHSELNLSSLELGDSALYFCASTPGLNNEQFFGPGTRLTVL.